These 3 T cell receptor beta chains originate from one sample sequenced in a study of T cell clusters in autoimmune cytopenias. TRB rearrangements were amplified by touch-down multiplex PCR with mixed TRB-A/B primers. TCRdb re-called the multiplex PCR reads; every CDR3 protein appears as one record, without DNA. The sample has around 7,500 distinct CDR3 sequences. TRB was amplified from around 0.25 ug of peripheral blood genomic DNA per sample. The sample was also reused in another study, on T cell repertoires in aging, cancer and after chemotherapy.

Sequenced sample: peripheral blood. The receptors shown here come from a human donor with an autoimmune cytopenia or autoimmune hepatitis (not recorded which).

Its frequency marks this clonotype as medium-sized. The V gene is TRBV7-6, the J gene TRBJ2-1; TCRdb picks TRBD2, but there is no DNA to check that call. CDR3 length: 15 residues. The V gene's germline CDR1 is SGHVS and CDR2 FNYEAQ. This chain's CDR3 is CASRQTSGGPNEQFF.

This clonotype counts as medium-sized by frequency. The V gene is TRBV15, the J gene TRBJ2-2; checking the TCRdb D call of TRBD1 is not possible without DNA. This CDR3 comprises 15 residues. Germline V gene lookup returns CDR1 LNHNV and CDR2 YYDKDF (reference sequence). CDR3 amino acids: CATSSRTGKAGELFF.

The chain has TRBV12-3 or TRBV12-4 and TRBJ1-4. The CDR3 consists of 16 residues. Here the CDR3 reads CASSFRGVGGGEKLFF.